This T cell receptor (beta chain) was observed in a study of blood T cell repertoires in COVID-19. Background on the study: Whether acute or convalescent, the COVID-19 samples came from the United States, Italy and Spain.

The germline V gene encodes CDR1 SGHNT and CDR2 YYREEE (reference sequence). The CDR3 consists of 14 residues. The V end was cut by 4 bases, the J end by 4 bases, with 14 bases between. The authors' processing: The authors estimated nucleated cell counts from reference gene primer amplification. Sequenced by immunoSEQ multiplex PCR; TCRdb stores in-frame clones only, minus some. V and J calls and clone size follow that table, whereas D and trimming were derived from the DNA. The table lists hundreds of thousands of clones, approximately 88% of them singletons. The J gene is TRBJ1-2, the V gene TRBV5-4; D is ambiguous. This clonotype originated in a woman aged 45-60 years with COVID-19, enrolled during active disease. Sequencing was carried out using peripheral blood. CDR3 nucleotide sequence: TGTGCCAGCAGCGCAGAACCTGGCAGCTATGGCTACACCTTC. Its protein product is CASSAEPGSYGYTF.